This T cell receptor beta chain is drawn from a study of T-cell memory formation after mild COVID-19. From 5'RACE with constant-segment primers came TCR alpha and TCR beta cDNA libraries that carried sample barcodes and UMIs. TCRdb reprocessed the 5' RACE reads via MiXCR and lists one record per CDR3 protein. The sample lists about 180,000 distinct CDR3 sequences, more than 15% occurring once. About this clonotype: As yet, its antigen is unknown.

The V gene's germline CDR1 is MNHNS and CDR2 SASEGT. Trimming pared 4 bases from V and 7 bases from J, leaving 20 bases between. CDR3 length: 15 residues. General study points: Pre-infection memory harbored some responding clones, suggesting cross-reactive memory joined.

The sequencing input was PBMCs or a T cell subset sorted from them (not recorded which). The receptor was isolated from an adult woman who had mild COVID-19 (a few samples of this study predate the infection). Cell type and time point are not known. This rearrangement joins TRBV6-1 to TRBJ2-7; no clear D gene. CDR3 in amino acids: CASSGELLGLREQYF. CDR3 coding DNA: TGTGCCAGCAGTGGGGAACTTTTGGGGTTACGGGAGCAGTACTTC.